This T cell receptor beta chain was sequenced during a study of tumor and adjacent non-tumor tissue in lung cancer. Study-wide background: Each sample yielded approximately 4 million productive TCRbeta reads on average. Broader study findings: Normal lung showed higher cumulative top 100 clone frequency than tumor. Shorter survival was associated with higher TCR diversity in tumors.

The library came from three nested PCR rounds adapted from ARM-PCR protocols. From the multiplex PCR reads, TCRdb called clonotypes with MiXCR, one entry per CDR3 protein. The sample records about 86,000 distinct CDR3 sequences, 75% to 85% being singletons. Points on this clonotype: The target antigen is unknown. Compared with germline, one end of the junction differs, possibly owing to a read error.

The template was RNA from unsorted bulk tissue. More than 3 cm separated this lung sample from the edge of the tumor. Chemotherapy-naive patients with new lung cancer underwent thoracic surgery in China, August–late 2014. This clonotype originated in a woman aged 45-65 years with non-small cell lung cancer. Sequencing was carried out using distant non-tumor lung tissue.

In nucleotides, the CDR3 is TGTGCCAGCGGCTTAGTTGGAGACAGCTACGAGCAGTACTTC. It is translated as CASGLVGDSYEQYF. This chain uses TRBV11-2 with TRBJ2-7; tentative D call: TRBD1 (5 bases). The CDR3 spans 14 residues. CDR1 is SGHAT and CDR2 is FQNNGV in the germline V gene.